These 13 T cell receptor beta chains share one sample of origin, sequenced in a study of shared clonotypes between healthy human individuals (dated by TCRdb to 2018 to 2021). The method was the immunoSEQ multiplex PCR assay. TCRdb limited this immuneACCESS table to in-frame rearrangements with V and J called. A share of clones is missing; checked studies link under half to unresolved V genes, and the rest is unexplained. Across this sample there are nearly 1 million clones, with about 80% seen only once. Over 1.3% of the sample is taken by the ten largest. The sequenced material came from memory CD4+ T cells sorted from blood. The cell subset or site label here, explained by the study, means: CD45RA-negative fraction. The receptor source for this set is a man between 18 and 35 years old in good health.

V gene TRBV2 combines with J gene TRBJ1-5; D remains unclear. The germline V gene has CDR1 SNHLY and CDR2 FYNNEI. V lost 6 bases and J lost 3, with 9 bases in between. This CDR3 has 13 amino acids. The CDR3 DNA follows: TGTGCCAGCAGGGTAGGGTACAATCAGCCCCAGCATTTT. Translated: CASRVGYNQPQHF.

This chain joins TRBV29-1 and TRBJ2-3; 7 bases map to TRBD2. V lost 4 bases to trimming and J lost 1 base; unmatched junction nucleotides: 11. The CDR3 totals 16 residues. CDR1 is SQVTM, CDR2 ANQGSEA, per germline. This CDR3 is CSVVPPLATRTDTQYF. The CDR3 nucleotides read TGCAGCGTTGTGCCCCCACTAGCGACACGCACAGATACGCAGTATTTT.

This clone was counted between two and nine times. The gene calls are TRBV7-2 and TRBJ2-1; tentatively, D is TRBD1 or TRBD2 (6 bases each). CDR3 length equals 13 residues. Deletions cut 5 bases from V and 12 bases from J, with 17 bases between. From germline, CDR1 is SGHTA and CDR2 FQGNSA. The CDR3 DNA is TGTGCCAGCAGCCGGGACGGGGGCCTCGCGCAGTTCTTC. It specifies CASSRDGGLAQFF.

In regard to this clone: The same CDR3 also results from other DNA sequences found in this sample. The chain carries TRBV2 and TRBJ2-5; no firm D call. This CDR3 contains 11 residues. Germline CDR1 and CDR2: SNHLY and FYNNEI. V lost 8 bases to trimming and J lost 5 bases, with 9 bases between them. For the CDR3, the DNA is TGTGCCAGCCGGGTCGGTGAGACCCAGTACTTC. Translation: CASRVGETQYF.

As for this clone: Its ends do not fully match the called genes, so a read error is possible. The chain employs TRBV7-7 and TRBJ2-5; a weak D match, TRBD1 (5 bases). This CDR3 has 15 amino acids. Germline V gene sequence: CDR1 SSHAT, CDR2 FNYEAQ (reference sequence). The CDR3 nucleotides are TGTGCTAGCAGTCTGACAGCCACGGTCGGGGAGACCCAGTACTTC. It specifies CASSLTATVGETQYF.

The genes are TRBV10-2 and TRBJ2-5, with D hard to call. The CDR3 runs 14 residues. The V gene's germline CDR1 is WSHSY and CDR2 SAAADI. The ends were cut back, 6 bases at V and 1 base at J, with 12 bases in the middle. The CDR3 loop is CASRMPATQETQYF. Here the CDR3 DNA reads TGCGCCAGCAGGATGCCAGCCACCCAAGAGACCCAGTACTTC.

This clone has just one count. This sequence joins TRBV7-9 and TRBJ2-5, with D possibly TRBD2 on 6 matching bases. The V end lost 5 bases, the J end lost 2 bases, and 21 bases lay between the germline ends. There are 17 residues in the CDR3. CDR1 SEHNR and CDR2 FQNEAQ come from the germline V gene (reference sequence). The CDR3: CASSLGRLVAEQETQYF. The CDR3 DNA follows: TGTGCCAGCAGCCTAGGGAGGTTAGTAGCGGAACAAGAGACCCAGTACTTC.

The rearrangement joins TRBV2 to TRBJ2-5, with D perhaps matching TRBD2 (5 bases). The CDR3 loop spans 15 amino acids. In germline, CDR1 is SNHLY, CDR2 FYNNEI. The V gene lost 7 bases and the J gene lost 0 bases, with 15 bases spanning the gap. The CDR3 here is CASMWERLYQETQYF. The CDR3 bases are TGTGCCAGCATGTGGGAGCGGTTGTACCAAGAGACCCAGTACTTC. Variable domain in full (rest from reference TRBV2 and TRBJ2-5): EPEVTQTPSHQVTQMGQEVILRCVPISNHLYFYWYRQILGQKVEFLVSFYNNEISEKSEIFDDQFSVERPDGSNFTLKIRSTKLEDSAMYFCASMWERLYQETQYFGPGTRLLVL.

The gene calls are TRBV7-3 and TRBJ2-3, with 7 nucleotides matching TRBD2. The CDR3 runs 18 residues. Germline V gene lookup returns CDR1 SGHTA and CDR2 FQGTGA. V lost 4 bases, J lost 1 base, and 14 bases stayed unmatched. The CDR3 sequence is CASSSNGSWLAGTDTQYF. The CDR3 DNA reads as TGTGCCAGCAGCTCCAACGGGTCTTGGCTAGCGGGCACAGATACGCAGTATTTT.

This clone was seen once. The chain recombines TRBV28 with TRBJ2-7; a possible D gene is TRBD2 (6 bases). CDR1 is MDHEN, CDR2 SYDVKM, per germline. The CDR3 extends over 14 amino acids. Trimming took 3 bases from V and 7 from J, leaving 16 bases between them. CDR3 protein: CASSFSRDSGEQYF. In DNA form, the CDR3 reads TGTGCCAGCAGTTTCTCCCGGGACTCAGGGGAGCAGTACTTC.

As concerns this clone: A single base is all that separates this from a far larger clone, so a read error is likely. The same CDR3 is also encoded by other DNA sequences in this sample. The CDR3 nucleotides read TGTGCCAGCAGTGGACAAGGGGCAGGCGCCGGGGAGCTGTTTTTT. Its translation: CASSGQGAGAGELFF. This chain links TRBV25-1 with TRBJ2-2, with D maybe TRBD1 (5 bases). The length of the CDR3 is 15 residues. Germline V gives CDR1 MGHDK, CDR2 SYGVNS. Trimming pared 4 bases from V and 6 bases from J, leaving 15 bases between.

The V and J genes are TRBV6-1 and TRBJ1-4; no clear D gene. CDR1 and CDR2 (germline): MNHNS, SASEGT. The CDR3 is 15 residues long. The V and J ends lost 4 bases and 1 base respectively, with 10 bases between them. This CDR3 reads CASSVADITNEKLFF. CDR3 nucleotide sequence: TGTGCCAGCAGTGTTGCAGATATAACTAATGAAAAACTGTTTTTT.

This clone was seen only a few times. The CDR3 protein is CASSLQPRGYNEQFF. The CDR3 nucleotides read TGTGCCAGTAGCTTACAGCCCCGGGGCTACAATGAGCAGTTCTTC. The chain recombines TRBV19 with TRBJ2-1, with D possibly being TRBD2 (5 bases). V was shortened by 6 bases and J by 3 bases, with 15 bases between the two germline ends. Germline CDR1 and CDR2: LNHDA and SQIVND (reference sequence). This CDR3 region has 15 residues.